One and the same sample provided the 22 T cell receptor beta chains below, sequenced in a study of blood T cell repertoires in COVID-19. Measured with immunoSEQ multiplex PCR; TCRdb has only the in-frame clones, and not every one. The table has roughly 200,000 clones, 70% to 90% seen once. What was sequenced was PBMCs or T cells enriched from blood (not recorded which). All receptors come from a young man who had recovered from COVID-19.

This clone appeared a single time. The chain combines TRBV7-8 with TRBJ1-4; D call uncertain. V shed 5 bases and J shed 7 bases, with 17 bases lying between them. Germline CDR1 is SGHVS and CDR2 is FQNEAQ. This CDR3 has 15 residues. This chain's CDR3 is CASSPHRGNGEKLFF. The CDR3 nucleotides are TGTGCCAGCAGCCCACACCGGGGAAACGGTGAAAAACTGTTTTTT.

This chain joins TRBV19 and TRBJ1-4; 8 bases match TRBD1. This CDR3 has 14 amino acids. Germline V gene sequence: CDR1 LNHDA, CDR2 SQIVND (reference sequence). After removal of 7 bases from V and 0 bases from J, the junction contained 1 base not matched to a gene. The DNA for the CDR3 is TGTGCCAGTACAGGGGGCTCAACTAATGAAAAACTGTTTTTT. Amino acid sequence: CASTGGSTNEKLFF.

This clone has just one count. The DNA of the CDR3 is TGTGCCAGCAGTTACTTCCGGGGGAGGAATGAGCAGTTCTTC. Its translation is CASSYFRGRNEQFF. The V gene is TRBV6-2 or TRBV6-3, the J gene TRBJ2-1; D may be TRBD2 (6 bases). The CDR3 length is 14 residues. Germline V lookup: CDR1 MNHEY, CDR2 SVGEGT. V gave up 1 base and J gave up 7 bases, with 11 bases separating them.

V usage is TRBV6-2 or TRBV6-3 and J usage is TRBJ2-7, with a tentative D call TRBD2 (5 bases). Germline assignment: CDR1 MNHEY and CDR2 SVGEGT. V lost 1 base and J 9 bases, leaving 22 bases between the germline ends. The CDR3 is 16 amino acids. CDR3 loop: CASSYWDLRGYLVQYF. The CDR3 nucleotides are TGTGCCAGCAGTTACTGGGATCTACGAGGGTATCTGGTGCAGTACTTC.

This clone was detected a few times. This chain uses TRBV19 with TRBJ2-7; TRBD2 matches at 7 bases. CDR3 length: 14 residues. Germline CDR1 and CDR2: LNHDA and SQIVND (reference sequence). V dropped 3 bases and J dropped 3; count of bases not matched to a gene: 5. CDR3 region: CASSIAGVDYEQYF. Here the CDR3 DNA reads TGTGCCAGTAGTATTGCGGGGGTGGACTACGAGCAGTACTTC.

This sequence joins TRBV11-2 and TRBJ2-7, with TRBD1 identical over 7 bases. Looked up from germline, CDR1 is SGHAT and CDR2 is FQNNGV. The J segment lost 0 bases and the V segment lost 4 bases, leaving 9 bases of the junction unmatched. CDR3 length: 16 residues. The CDR3 region has the DNA TGTGCCAGCAGCTCCCCGGGGACAGCTGGCTCCTACGAGCAGTACTTC. Protein: CASSSPGTAGSYEQYF.

The rearrangement uses TRBV5-1 and TRBJ2-7; no clear D gene. With 0 bases removed from V and 3 bases from J, the gap between germline ends came to 7 bases. This CDR3 comprises 13 residues. Germline-derived CDR1 and CDR2 are SGHRS and YFSETQ. DNA for the CDR3: TGCGCCAGCAGCTTGGGACGGGTCTACGAGCAGTACTTC. Amino acids: CASSLGRVYEQYF.

V is TRBV3-1 (or the pseudogene TRBV3-2) and J is TRBJ1-2; D not certain. Germline CDR1 and CDR2: LGHDT and YNNKEL (reference sequence). V was trimmed by 1 base and J by 8 bases, leaving 20 bases between them. The CDR3 extends over 16 amino acids. Written as DNA, the CDR3 is TGTGCCAGCAGCCAAGTGAATATAGCACTCTCTAGCGGCTACACCTTC. Translation: CASSQVNIALSSGYTF.

The chain is built from TRBV2 and TRBJ2-7; 7 nucleotides line up with TRBD1. The trim removed 7 bases at V and 5 bases at J, leaving 5 bases unmatched. This CDR3 is 12 amino acids long. Germline V lookup: CDR1 SNHLY, CDR2 FYNNEI. CDR3 region: CASNQQGNEQYF. CDR3 DNA: TGTGCCAGCAATCAACAGGGGAACGAGCAGTACTTC. The variable domain in full, with the rest retrieved from reference TRBV2 and TRBJ2-7, is EPEVTQTPSHQVTQMGQEVILRCVPISNHLYFYWYRQILGQKVEFLVSFYNNEISEKSEIFDDQFSVERPDGSNFTLKIRSTKLEDSAMYFCASNQQGNEQYFGPGTRLTVT.

This rearrangement joins TRBV10-1 to TRBJ2-1; 11 nucleotides match TRBD1. With 3 bases clipped from V and 6 bases from J, the junction kept 13 bases outside the gene matches. The CDR3 has 18 residues. The germline V gene encodes CDR1 WNHNN and CDR2 SYGVQD (reference sequence). DNA of the CDR3: TGCGCCAGCAGTGAAGGACAGGGGGCGATTTTGGTTCCCAATGAGCAGTTCTTC. Protein sequence: CASSEGQGAILVPNEQFF.

The chain couples TRBV6-4 to TRBJ1-6; a possible D gene is TRBD1 (5 bases). The CDR3 runs 15 residues. Germline CDR1 reads MRHNA; CDR2 reads SNTAGT. Trimming stripped 2 bases from V and 4 bases from J, with 9 bases between. Here the CDR3 reads CASSDDGGYNSPLHF. CDR3 bases: TGTGCCAGCAGTGACGACGGGGGATATAATTCACCCCTCCACTTT.

This chain uses TRBV14 with TRBJ2-4; D is unresolved. Between the trimmed V and J ends, which lost 6 bases and 0 bases, there was a span of 9 bases. The CDR3 is 14 amino acids. Germline lookup yields CDR1 SGHDN and CDR2 FVKESK. CDR3 protein: CASSPRPAKNIQYF. CDR3 nucleotide sequence: TGTGCCAGCAGTCCTCGTCCAGCCAAAAACATTCAGTACTTC.

The CDR3 DNA reads TGTGCCAGCAGCTTCGGAGCCTACGAGCAGTACTTC. As protein: CASSFGAYEQYF. J is TRBJ2-7 and V is TRBV7-9; D ambiguous. Germline V lookup: CDR1 SEHNR, CDR2 FQNEAQ (reference sequence). This CDR3 spans 12 amino acids. Deletions cut 3 bases from V and 2 bases from J, with 5 bases between. The full variable domain, its missing parts supplied by reference TRBV7-9 and TRBJ2-7, is DTGVSQNPRHKITKRGQNVTFRCDPISEHNRLYWYRQTLGQGPEFLTYFQNEAQLEKSRLLSDRFSAERPKGSFSTLEIQRTEQGDSAMYLCASSFGAYEQYFGPGTRLTVT.

This chain uses TRBV3-1 (or the pseudogene TRBV3-2) with TRBJ1-2; D may be TRBD1 (5 bases). Germline CDR1 LGHDT, CDR2 YNNKEL (reference sequence). The V end was cut by 0 bases, the J end by 4 bases, with 15 bases between. The CDR3 consists of 16 residues. The CDR3, as DNA: TGTGCCAGCAGCCAAGATCTGGCAGGGACTTTCTATGGCTACACCTTC. Translated: CASSQDLAGTFYGYTF.

The chain couples TRBV21-1 to TRBJ2-1; the table's D call, TRBD1, was not checked against the DNA. TRBV21-1 corresponds to a pseudogene. This CDR3 is built from 14 residues. The CDR3 protein is CASIRGQGGSEQFF. The DNA for the CDR3 is TGTGCCAGCATAAGGGGACAGGGAGGGAGTGAGCAGTTCTTC.

The CDR3 sequence is CAWRDRMAYNEQFF. As DNA, the CDR3 is TGTGCCTGGAGGGACAGGATGGCGTACAATGAGCAGTTCTTC. This chain connects TRBV30 to TRBJ2-1, with TRBD1 identical over 7 bases. Germline CDR1 is GTSNPN and CDR2 is SVGIG (reference sequence). The CDR3 sequence is 14 residues long. Trimming took 3 bases from V and 4 from J; bases not matched to a gene: 6. Full variable domain (remainder filled in from reference TRBV30 and TRBJ2-1): SQTIHQWPATLVQPVGSPLSLECTVEGTSNPNLYWYRQAAGRGLQLLFYSVGIGQISSEVPQNLSASRPQDRQFILSSKKLLLSDSGFYLCAWRDRMAYNEQFFGPGTRLTVL.

The J gene is TRBJ2-5, the V gene TRBV19; 9 nucleotides align to TRBD2. Germline CDR1 and CDR2: LNHDA and SQIVND (reference sequence). The junction had 5 bases not matched to a gene; V was cut back by 4 bases and J by 5 bases. CDR3 length: 14 residues. Written as DNA, the CDR3 is TGTGCCAGTAGTACAACGGCGGGGGGGGAGACCCAGTACTTC. Residues: CASSTTAGGETQYF.

The CDR3 is CASSLQGPTTGELFF. Here the CDR3 DNA reads TGTGCCAGCAGCTTACAGGGGCCTACCACCGGGGAGCTGTTTTTT. The chain has TRBV7-2 and TRBJ2-2; D might be TRBD1 (6 bases). The CDR3 sequence is 15 residues long. Trimming shortened V by 2 bases and J by 4 bases, and 11 bases separated the two germline ends. Germline-derived CDR1 and CDR2 are SGHTA and FQGNSA.

V and J are TRBV20-1 and TRBJ1-2, with a tentative D call TRBD1 (5 bases). The V end lost 3 bases, the J end lost 7 bases, and 21 bases lay between the germline ends. CDR1 and CDR2 from the germline V gene are DFQATT and SNEGSKA (reference sequence). The CDR3 totals 15 residues. CDR3 nucleotides: TGCAGTGCTAGTTCCAGGGTCAACAGCATCTCTGGCTACACCTTC. Its translation: CSASSRVNSISGYTF.

This clone was seen repeatedly, ten times or more. The chain is built from TRBV25-1 and TRBJ2-7; 11 nucleotides align to TRBD1. The CDR3 sequence is 14 residues long. Trimming at V came to 4 bases and at J to 2 bases, leaving 1 base not matched to a gene. CDR1 is MGHDK, CDR2 SYGVNS, per germline. The CDR3 nucleotides read TGTGCCAGCAGTGGGGGACAGGGGGCCTACGAGCAGTACTTC. Translated, it gives CASSGGQGAYEQYF.

The gene calls are TRBV28 and TRBJ1-1; unclear D gene. Germline CDR1 reads MDHEN; CDR2 reads SYDVKM. Trimming took 2 bases from V and 8 from J, leaving 12 bases between them. This CDR3 contains 13 residues. The CDR3 reads CASSLVSQREAFF. CDR3 nucleotide sequence: TGTGCCAGCAGTTTAGTTAGTCAGAGGGAAGCTTTCTTT.

The chain carries TRBV7-9 and TRBJ2-2, with a possible D match to TRBD1 (5 bases). Germline CDR1 and CDR2: SEHNR and FQNEAQ (reference sequence). V was pared by 5 bases and J by 7 bases, with 14 bases between. The CDR3 is 14 residues long. The CDR3 nucleotides are TGTGCCAGCAGCCGAGATGGGGCTATCGGGGAGCTGTTTTTT. Translating gives CASSRDGAIGELFF. Complete variable domain (other parts from reference TRBV7-9 and TRBJ2-2): DTGVSQNPRHKITKRGQNVTFRCDPISEHNRLYWYRQTLGQGPEFLTYFQNEAQLEKSRLLSDRFSAERPKGSFSTLEIQRTEQGDSAMYLCASSRDGAIGELFFGEGSRLTVL.